Presented here are 6 T cell receptor beta chains from one specimen sequenced in a study of human T cells and chemical hapten exposure. TCRdb recomputed calls from the RACE reads with MiXCR, one row per CDR3 protein. In the table there are 350,000 or so distinct CDR3 sequences, about 7% of which are singletons. Time point here: patch test 1, 2 weeks after DPC sensitization. The treatment here: therapeutic diphenylcyclopropenone sensitization with weekly scalp DPC. Sequences were derived from whole blood, sampled in connection with sensitization to the hapten diphenylcyclopropenone (DPC). The receptor set was obtained from a woman between 18 and 29 years old with alopecia areata. Some clones in this sample may be carry-over from other donors' samples.

There are many counts of this clonotype. This chain joins TRBV7-9 and TRBJ2-2, with D tentatively TRBD1 (6 bases). The CDR3 has 19 residues. V lost 5 bases, J lost 1 base, and 23 bases lay in between. Germline CDR1 SEHNR, CDR2 FQNEAQ (reference sequence). The CDR3 region is CASSRQAIRGTKNTGELFF. The CDR3 nucleotides read TGTGCCAGCAGCCGCCAGGCGATCAGAGGGACAAAGAACACCGGGGAGCTGTTTTTT.

This clonotype appeared many times. The chain links TRBV28 to TRBJ1-1; D gene uncertain. The CDR3 covers 13 residues. CDR1 and CDR2 (germline): MDHEN, SYDVKM. Between the trimmed V and J ends, which lost 1 base and 0 bases, there was a span of 3 bases. Here the CDR3 reads CASSLSVNTEAFF. The DNA for the CDR3 is TGTGCCAGCAGTTTATCAGTGAACACTGAAGCTTTCTTT. Full variable domain (outside the CDR3, taken from reference TRBV28 and TRBJ1-1): DVKVTQSSRYLVKRTGEKVFLECVQDMDHENMFWYRQDPGLGLRLIYFSYDVKMKEKGDIPEGYSVSREKKERFSLILESASTNQTSMYLCASSLSVNTEAFFGQGTRLTVV.

This clonotype was found a few times. The chain joins TRBV10-3 to TRBJ1-2; 7 positions match TRBD1. Trimming cost V 10 bases and J 8 bases; bases outside gene matches: 7. Per the germline V gene, CDR1 is ENHRY and CDR2 is SYGVKD. CDR3 length: 11 amino acids. The CDR3 loop is CASATGRGYTF. The CDR3 DNA reads as TGTGCCAGCGCGACAGGGAGAGGCTACACCTTC.

There are many counts of this clonotype. The junction and the germline gene differ at one end; a read error may be behind it. The chain uses TRBV5-1 and TRBJ1-1, with TRBD1 as a possible D gene (5 bases). Germline CDR1 reads SGHRS; CDR2 reads YFSETQ. The CDR3 covers 14 residues. For the CDR3, the DNA is TGTGCCAGCAGCTTAGCCGGACAGAACACTGAAGCTTTCTTT. Translating gives CASSLAGQNTEAFF.

The chain carries TRBV5-6 and TRBJ2-3; D remains unclear. Germline V gene sequence: CDR1 SGHDT, CDR2 YYEEEE. The CDR3 sequence is 17 residues long. Trimming took off 6 bases at V and 0 bases at J, with 20 bases between the two ends. The CDR3 is CASIGSAALASTDTQYF. The DNA for the CDR3 is TGTGCCAGCATTGGGTCAGCCGCCTTAGCTAGCACAGATACGCAGTATTTT.

This clonotype came up a few times. V gene TRBV12-3 or TRBV12-4 combines with J gene TRBJ2-7; D perhaps matches TRBD1 (6 bases). The CDR3 length is 13 residues. V was cut by 7 bases and J by 5 bases, with 15 bases left in between. The CDR3 DNA is TGTGCCAGCAACTCAGGGGCGGTCCACGAGCAGTACTTC. Its translation: CASNSGAVHEQYF.